A selection of T cell receptor beta chains follows, all from one sample in a study of blood T cell repertoires in COVID-19. Sequencing was performed with immunoSEQ multiplex PCR; in TCRdb, only in-frame clones are kept and a portion is missing. Of around 270,000 clones listed, 86% are singletons. The sequenced material came from peripheral blood. The source is a man aged 30 to 39 with active or convalescent COVID-19. Both conserved end residues are part of each CDR3. The D gene is left open where the match is weak. The size field is filled for only some rows; it gives once, few, many or a size class.

V gene: TRBV3-1/TRBV3-2
clone size: few
D gene: TRBD1
J gene: TRBJ1-3
CDR3 protein: CASSRDSYSGNTIYF
CDR3 DNA: TGTGCCAGCAGCAGGGACAGCTACTCTGGAAACACCATATATTTT

V gene: TRBV7-2
clone size: once
D gene: -
J gene: TRBJ2-7
CDR3 protein: CASSLRGWDEQYF
CDR3 DNA: TGTGCCAGCAGCTTGCGGGGTTGGGACGAGCAGTACTTC

V gene: TRBV7-9
clone size: -
D gene: -
J gene: TRBJ2-1
CDR3 protein: CASRPLRDKDNEQFF
CDR3 DNA: TGTGCCAGCAGACCCCTCCGGGACAAAGATAATGAGCAGTTCTTC

V gene: TRBV6-5
clone size: few
D gene: TRBD2
J gene: TRBJ2-2
CDR3 protein: CASRPTSAAGELFF
CDR3 DNA: TGTGCCAGCAGACCAACTAGCGCCGCCGGGGAGCTGTTTTTT

V gene: TRBV29-1
clone size: -
D gene: -
J gene: TRBJ1-2
CDR3 protein: CSSRGRDGYTF
CDR3 DNA: TGCAGCTCTCGAGGGCGTGATGGCTACACCTTC

V gene: TRBV9
clone size: -
D gene: TRBD1
J gene: TRBJ1-2
CDR3 protein: CASSVTGGVYGYTF
CDR3 DNA: TGTGCCAGCAGCGTTACAGGGGGCGTCTATGGCTACACCTTC

V gene: TRBV19
clone size: -
D gene: -
J gene: TRBJ1-5
CDR3 protein: CASSTQGSNQPQHF
CDR3 DNA: TGTGCCAGTAGTACGCAGGGTAGCAATCAGCCCCAGCATTTT

V gene: TRBV2
clone size: -
D gene: TRBD1
J gene: TRBJ1-4
CDR3 protein: CARARDRTTNEKLFF
CDR3 DNA: TGTGCCCGCGCTCGGGACAGGACAACTAATGAAAAACTGTTTTTT

V gene: TRBV7-2
clone size: -
D gene: -
J gene: TRBJ1-5
CDR3 protein: CASSLILDSQPQHF
CDR3 DNA: TGTGCCAGCAGCTTAATCCTGGACTCTCAGCCCCAGCATTTT

V gene: TRBV27
clone size: -
D gene: -
J gene: TRBJ2-3
CDR3 protein: CASNLKLGFTDTQYF
CDR3 DNA: TGTGCCAGCAATCTTAAACTAGGATTCACAGATACGCAGTATTTT

V gene: TRBV3-1/TRBV3-2
clone size: -
D gene: -
J gene: TRBJ2-1
CDR3 protein: CASSQSGANEQFF
CDR3 DNA: TGTGCCAGCAGCCAATCAGGGGCGAATGAGCAGTTCTTC

V gene: TRBV5-1
clone size: once
D gene: TRBD1
J gene: TRBJ1-1
CDR3 protein: CASSLIFSTGENTEAFF
CDR3 DNA: TGCGCCAGCAGCTTGATTTTTTCGACAGGGGAAAACACTGAAGCTTTCTTT

V gene: TRBV6-5
clone size: -
D gene: -
J gene: TRBJ1-5
CDR3 protein: CASSRTENQPQHF
CDR3 DNA: TGTGCCAGCAGTCGGACAGAGAATCAGCCCCAGCATTTT

V gene: TRBV11-3
clone size: -
D gene: TRBD2
J gene: TRBJ2-5
CDR3 protein: CASSLGGGETQYF
CDR3 DNA: TGTGCCAGCAGCTTAGGCGGGGGAGAGACCCAGTACTTC

V gene: TRBV30
clone size: -
D gene: -
J gene: TRBJ2-5
CDR3 protein: CAWSAGDGETQYF
CDR3 DNA: TGTGCCTGGAGTGCCGGGGATGGAGAGACCCAGTACTTC

V gene: TRBV6-4
clone size: -
D gene: -
J gene: TRBJ1-6
CDR3 protein: CASSEGAQGDSPLHF
CDR3 DNA: TGTGCCAGCAGTGAAGGGGCCCAGGGCGATTCACCCCTCCACTTT

V gene: TRBV19
clone size: -
D gene: TRBD1
J gene: TRBJ1-4
CDR3 protein: CASSSGGSGNEKLFF
CDR3 DNA: TGTGCCAGTAGTTCAGGGGGGAGCGGTAATGAAAAACTGTTTTTT

V gene: TRBV11-3
clone size: -
D gene: -
J gene: TRBJ2-7
CDR3 protein: CASSHDPPGEQYF
CDR3 DNA: TGTGCCAGCAGCCATGACCCTCCGGGCGAGCAGTACTTC

V gene: TRBV10-1
clone size: -
D gene: -
J gene: TRBJ1-5
CDR3 protein: CALAGINQPQHF
CDR3 DNA: TGCGCCTTAGCGGGTATCAATCAGCCCCAGCATTTT

V gene: TRBV14
clone size: -
D gene: -
J gene: TRBJ1-1
CDR3 protein: CASSQGQNTEAFF
CDR3 DNA: TGTGCCAGCAGCCAAGGTCAGAACACTGAAGCTTTCTTT

V gene: TRBV19
clone size: -
D gene: -
J gene: TRBJ1-1
CDR3 protein: CASSPRQDKPMNTEAFF
CDR3 DNA: TGTGCCAGTAGTCCGAGACAGGACAAACCAATGAACACTGAAGCTTTCTTT

V gene: TRBV7-2
clone size: -
D gene: TRBD1
J gene: TRBJ1-5
CDR3 protein: CASSSGQGGKPQHF
CDR3 DNA: TGTGCCAGCAGCTCAGGACAGGGAGGCAAGCCCCAGCATTTT

V gene: TRBV13
clone size: -
D gene: -
J gene: TRBJ1-2
CDR3 protein: CASSLMWQNYGYTF
CDR3 DNA: TGTGCCAGCAGCTTAATGTGGCAGAACTATGGCTACACCTTC

V gene: TRBV30
clone size: -
D gene: -
J gene: TRBJ2-4
CDR3 protein: CVVGVKNIQYF
CDR3 DNA: TGTGTAGTGGGCGTCAAAAACATTCAGTACTTC

V gene: TRBV6-5
clone size: -
D gene: TRBD1
J gene: TRBJ1-1
CDR3 protein: CASSSTGQANTEAFF
CDR3 DNA: TGTGCCAGCAGTTCCACGGGACAGGCGAACACTGAAGCTTTCTTT

V gene: TRBV6-1
clone size: -
D gene: -
J gene: TRBJ2-1
CDR3 protein: CASSEFAQGPYNEQFF
CDR3 DNA: TGTGCCAGCAGTGAATTTGCCCAGGGGCCCTACAATGAGCAGTTCTTC

V gene: TRBV4-3
clone size: once
D gene: -
J gene: TRBJ2-6
CDR3 protein: CASSQDRTGANVLTF
CDR3 DNA: TGCGCCAGCAGCCAAGATAGAACTGGGGCCAACGTCCTGACTTTC

V gene: TRBV19
clone size: -
D gene: -
J gene: TRBJ2-3
CDR3 protein: CASNRVGLRDTDTQYF
CDR3 DNA: TGTGCCAGTAATCGTGTCGGGCTCAGGGACACAGATACGCAGTATTTT

V gene: TRBV23-1
clone size: -
D gene: -
J gene: TRBJ2-7
CDR3 protein: CASRQNGIPDFHEQYF
CDR3 DNA: TGCGCCAGCAGGCAAAACGGGATTCCGGACTTCCACGAGCAGTACTTC

V gene: TRBV5-1
clone size: -
D gene: -
J gene: TRBJ2-5
CDR3 protein: CASASGETQYF
CDR3 DNA: TGCGCCAGCGCATCCGGAGAGACCCAGTACTTC

V gene: TRBV5-8
clone size: -
D gene: -
J gene: TRBJ2-7
CDR3 protein: CASSNAGYEQYF
CDR3 DNA: TGTGCCAGCAGCAATGCGGGCTACGAGCAGTACTTC

V gene: TRBV4-1
clone size: -
D gene: -
J gene: TRBJ1-5
CDR3 protein: CASSQDIRGNQPQHF
CDR3 DNA: TGCGCCAGCAGCCAGGATATCAGGGGCAATCAGCCCCAGCATTTT

V gene: TRBV7-2
clone size: -
D gene: -
J gene: TRBJ2-3
CDR3 protein: CASRDPSVGSTDTQYF
CDR3 DNA: TGTGCCAGCAGGGACCCTAGCGTGGGGAGCACAGATACGCAGTATTTT

V gene: TRBV4-2
clone size: -
D gene: TRBD1
J gene: TRBJ1-4
CDR3 protein: CASSPTGTDATNEKLFF
CDR3 DNA: TGTGCCAGCAGCCCCACCGGGACAGATGCAACTAATGAAAAACTGTTTTTT

V gene: TRBV11-2
clone size: -
D gene: TRBD1
J gene: TRBJ2-3
CDR3 protein: CASSFNRGTTDTQYF
CDR3 DNA: TGTGCCAGCAGTTTCAACAGGGGGACCACAGATACGCAGTATTTT

V gene: TRBV7-9
clone size: -
D gene: -
J gene: TRBJ2-3
CDR3 protein: CASSNGVSSTDTQYF
CDR3 DNA: TGTGCCAGCAGCAACGGTGTGTCTAGCACAGATACGCAGTATTTT

V gene: TRBV27
clone size: -
D gene: TRBD2
J gene: TRBJ2-3
CDR3 protein: CASSGSGRSYSTDTQYF
CDR3 DNA: TGTGCCAGCAGTGGTAGCGGGAGATCCTATAGCACAGATACGCAGTATTTT

V gene: TRBV5-1
clone size: -
D gene: TRBD2
J gene: TRBJ2-1
CDR3 protein: CASNSGGYNEQFF
CDR3 DNA: TGCGCCAGCAACAGCGGGGGATACAATGAGCAGTTCTTC

V gene: TRBV10-1
clone size: -
D gene: TRBD1
J gene: TRBJ1-1
CDR3 protein: CASSTQGFGIDNTEAFF
CDR3 DNA: TGCGCCAGCAGTACACAGGGGTTCGGGATTGATAACACTGAAGCTTTCTTT

V gene: TRBV24-1
clone size: once
D gene: TRBD1
J gene: TRBJ1-5
CDR3 protein: CATSDPGQLIIGNQPQHF
CDR3 DNA: TGTGCCACCAGTGACCCGGGACAGCTGATTATCGGCAATCAGCCCCAGCATTTT

V gene: TRBV7-2
clone size: once
D gene: -
J gene: TRBJ2-2
CDR3 protein: CASSSTGLATGELFF
CDR3 DNA: TGTGCCAGCAGCTCTACCGGGCTAGCCACCGGGGAGCTGTTTTTT

V gene: TRBV6-5
clone size: -
D gene: -
J gene: TRBJ2-2
CDR3 protein: CASTGVQYPGELFF
CDR3 DNA: TGTGCCAGCACCGGGGTACAGTACCCCGGGGAGCTGTTTTTT

V gene: TRBV5-1
clone size: once
D gene: -
J gene: TRBJ2-5
CDR3 protein: CASSFQGEETQYF
CDR3 DNA: TGCGCCAGCAGCTTTCAAGGGGAAGAGACCCAGTACTTC

V gene: TRBV5-1
clone size: -
D gene: TRBD2
J gene: TRBJ2-2
CDR3 protein: CASSRTSGSTGELFF
CDR3 DNA: TGCGCCAGCAGCCGGACTAGCGGATCCACCGGGGAGCTGTTTTTT

V gene: TRBV7-9
clone size: -
D gene: TRBD1
J gene: TRBJ1-4
CDR3 protein: CASSSGQGAWEKLFF
CDR3 DNA: TGTGCCAGCAGCAGCGGACAGGGGGCTTGGGAAAAACTGTTTTTT

V gene: TRBV2
clone size: -
D gene: -
J gene: TRBJ1-5
CDR3 protein: CASSELGLGGNQPQHF
CDR3 DNA: TGTGCCAGCAGTGAACTTGGACTTGGGGGCAATCAGCCCCAGCATTTT

V gene: TRBV7-2
clone size: -
D gene: -
J gene: TRBJ2-7
CDR3 protein: CASSLLQLQYF
CDR3 DNA: TGTGCCAGCAGCTTATTACAGCTCCAGTACTTC

V gene: TRBV6-1
clone size: -
D gene: -
J gene: TRBJ1-2
CDR3 protein: CASSELQANYGYTF
CDR3 DNA: TGTGCCAGCAGTGAATTACAGGCTAACTATGGCTACACCTTC

V gene: TRBV7-9
clone size: once
D gene: TRBD2
J gene: TRBJ2-3
CDR3 protein: CASSLLAGSAGTQYF
CDR3 DNA: TGTGCCAGCAGCCTCCTAGCGGGGTCCGCTGGTACGCAGTATTTT

V gene: TRBV6-4
clone size: -
D gene: TRBD2
J gene: TRBJ2-1
CDR3 protein: CASSDSAGGYNEQFF
CDR3 DNA: TGTGCCAGCAGTGACTCGGCGGGGGGATACAATGAGCAGTTCTTC